What follows are 19 T cell receptor beta chains derived from one specimen sequenced in a study of T cells in Graves' hyperthyroidism and ophthalmopathy. RNA transcripts served as the template for amplifying TCR beta CDR3 regions. Initially, a first-round RT-PCR of the TCR CDR3 employed the HTBI primer set. TCRdb redid the calling of the multiplex PCR reads with MiXCR, one entry per CDR3 protein. The sample includes 80,000 to 100,000 distinct CDR3 sequences, 35% to 45% seen only once; the top ten take around 9.6%. Sequenced: peripheral blood or thyroid tissue (not recorded which). The receptors were sampled from a woman in her 30s with Graves' hyperthyroidism.

This clonotype came up many times. This chain connects TRBV7-2 to TRBJ2-6, with D perhaps being TRBD1 or TRBD2 (5 bases each). V lost 5 bases to trimming and J lost 0 bases, with 23 bases between them. Germline loops: CDR1 SGHTA, CDR2 FQGNSA. This CDR3 contains 20 residues. The CDR3 is CASSLRRSGTLHSGANVLTF. The CDR3 bases are TGTGCCAGCAGCCTGCGCCGCTCCGGGACCCTACACTCTGGGGCCAACGTCCTGACTTTC.

This clonotype was detected ten times or more. The genes are TRBV6-5 and TRBJ1-2, with no clear D. Per germline, CDR1 MNHEY and CDR2 SVGAGI. CDR3 length: 12 residues. V shed 5 bases and J shed 6 bases, with 10 bases lying between them. Here the CDR3 reads CASSPILHGYTF. CDR3 DNA: TGTGCCAGCAGTCCTATCCTACATGGCTACACCTTC.

In its sample, this clonotype was seen a few times. The chain links TRBV28 to TRBJ2-7; D may be TRBD1 (5 bases). Trimming took 4 bases from V and 0 from J, leaving 28 bases between them. CDR3 size: 20 residues. Germline CDR1 reads MDHEN; CDR2 reads SYDVKM. CDR3 coding DNA: TGTGCCAGCAGTTCCTTCTTTTTGTCAGGGTCAGATGGGTCCTCCTACGAGCAGTACTTC. Amino acid sequence: CASSSFFLSGSDGSSYEQYF.

This clonotype was detected many times. The chain couples TRBV2 to TRBJ1-1; 10 bases are a match to TRBD1. V gave up 10 bases and J gave up 0 bases; unmatched junction bases: 8. Germline values: CDR1 SNHLY, CDR2 FYNNEI. The CDR3 length is 15 residues. CDR3 in DNA: TGTGCCACACTAGGACAGGGGGGGCTGAACACTGAAGCTTTCTTT. Translation: CATLGQGGLNTEAFF.

The sample holds many counts of this clonotype. The chain carries TRBV2 and TRBJ1-6; 7 bases match TRBD1. Germline trimming cut 7 bases from V and 9 bases from J; bases unmatched to any gene: 12. Germline V lookup: CDR1 SNHLY, CDR2 FYNNEI. The CDR3 extends over 15 amino acids. The DNA of the CDR3 is TGTGCCAGCACCCCATTTGCAGGGGGTGGTTCACCCCTCCACTTT. This translates into CASTPFAGGGSPLHF.

The chain recombines TRBV10-3 with TRBJ2-2, with D unresolved. V gave up 0 bases and J gave up 7 bases, with 0 bases separating them. The CDR3 loop spans 11 amino acids. Per germline, CDR1 ENHRY and CDR2 SYGVKD. For the CDR3, the DNA is TGTGCCATCAGTGAGTCCGGGGAGCTGTTTTTT. Its protein product is CAISESGELFF.

This clonotype was counted many times. The chain couples TRBV11-2 to TRBJ1-1, with 8 bases aligning to TRBD1. Germline V gene data show CDR1 as SGHAT and CDR2 as FQNNGV. This CDR3 spans 15 amino acids. V trimming: 2 bases; J trimming: 5 bases; junction bases outside the gene matches: 7. The CDR3 reads CASSLTGGGRTEAFF. The CDR3 DNA reads as TGTGCCAGCAGCTTAACAGGGGGAGGAAGGACTGAAGCTTTCTTT.

This clonotype was counted many times. The chain recombines TRBV5-1 with TRBJ2-5; D unclear. V was cut by 1 base and J by 1 base, with 5 bases left in between. Germline V lookup: CDR1 SGHRS, CDR2 YFSETQ. This CDR3 has 13 amino acids. The CDR3 loop reads CASSLPPQETQYF. The CDR3 nucleotides are TGCGCCAGCAGCTTGCCCCCCCAAGAGACCCAGTACTTC.

The table lists this clonotype with many counts. The chain recombines TRBV28 with TRBJ1-3, with D hard to call. CDR3 length: 13 amino acids. The germline gives CDR1 MDHEN, CDR2 SYDVKM. With 8 bases removed from V and 6 bases from J, the gap between germline ends came to 14 bases. CDR3 protein: CASWEVTANTIYF. In DNA form, the CDR3 reads TGTGCCAGCTGGGAGGTAACGGCAAACACCATATATTTT. Full variable domain (missing parts from reference TRBV28 and TRBJ1-3): DVKVTQSSRYLVKRTGEKVFLECVQDMDHENMFWYRQDPGLGLRLIYFSYDVKMKEKGDIPEGYSVSREKKERFSLILESASTNQTSMYLCASWEVTANTIYFGEGSWLTVV.

This clonotype was counted many times. V gene TRBV12-3 or TRBV12-4 combines with J gene TRBJ1-5; D is perhaps TRBD1 (6 bases). V was clipped by 7 bases and J by 0 bases, with 10 bases between them. The CDR3 is 14 amino acids. This CDR3 reads CASIVTGSNQPQHF. In nucleotides, the CDR3 is TGTGCCAGCATTGTGACAGGTAGCAATCAGCCCCAGCATTTT.

As DNA, the CDR3 is TGTGCCAGCAGCTCCGGGACAGGGAGGAGCTACACCTTC. It codes for CASSSGTGRSYTF. This sequence joins TRBV7-8 and TRBJ1-2, with 9 bases matching TRBD1. From germline, CDR1 is SGHVS and CDR2 FQNEAQ. Germline trimming cut 4 bases from V and 9 bases from J; bases unmatched to any gene: 6. The CDR3 runs 13 residues.

This clonotype was found many times. V gene TRBV19 combines with J gene TRBJ1-5; 8 positions agree with TRBD1. Germline CDR1 reads LNHDA; CDR2 reads SQIVND (reference sequence). Unmatched junction bases numbered 6, after V lost 9 bases and J lost 2 bases. There are 14 residues in the CDR3. CDR3 residues: CASGQGKGNQPQHF. Here the CDR3 DNA reads TGTGCCAGCGGACAGGGTAAGGGCAATCAGCCCCAGCATTTT.

Ten or more counts support this clonotype. V and J are TRBV6-5 and TRBJ2-7; D is unclear. The CDR3 covers 15 residues. The V end was cut by 4 bases, the J end by 2 bases, with 15 bases between. Germline V gene lookup returns CDR1 MNHEY and CDR2 SVGAGI. CDR3 residues: CASSSNPAQAYEQYF. CDR3 DNA sequence: TGTGCCAGCAGTTCTAACCCCGCTCAAGCCTACGAGCAGTACTTC.

This clonotype was recorded many times. The chain links TRBV20-1 to TRBJ1-5; 9 bases agree with TRBD1. J lost 2 bases, V lost 6 bases, and 2 bases had no gene match. Germline lookup yields CDR1 DFQATT and CDR2 SNEGSKA (reference sequence). The CDR3 totals 13 residues. CDR3 in amino acids: CSARQGGNQPQHF. DNA of the CDR3: TGCAGTGCGAGACAGGGGGGCAATCAGCCCCAGCATTTT.

Many counts were recorded for this clonotype. The chain employs TRBV7-3 and TRBJ2-2; no clear D. The V gene's germline CDR1 is SGHTA and CDR2 FQGTGA. The V gene lost 5 bases and the J gene lost 6 bases, with 13 bases spanning the gap. This CDR3 contains 14 residues. CDR3 region: CASSPSGVSGELFF. CDR3 in DNA: TGTGCCAGCAGCCCCTCCGGCGTCTCCGGGGAGCTGTTTTTT.

The gene calls are TRBV12-3 or TRBV12-4 and TRBJ2-6, with TRBD2 as a possible D gene (5 bases). V dropped 2 bases and J dropped 2 bases, with 13 bases sitting between them. The CDR3 covers 17 residues. The CDR3 nucleotides read TGTGCCAGCAGTTTATCATTCGGGGAACCTGGGGCCAACGTCCTGACTTTC. Residues: CASSLSFGEPGANVLTF.

This chain links TRBV20-1 with TRBJ1-6, with TRBD1 matching over 10 bases. V shed 3 bases and J 17 bases; nucleotides not matched to a gene: 4. Germline CDR1 reads DFQATT; CDR2 reads SNEGSKA (reference sequence). CDR3 length equals 11 residues. The CDR3 reads CSASPGQGFHF. CDR3 in DNA: TGCAGTGCTAGCCCGGGACAGGGGTTCCACTTT.

Many counts were recorded for this clonotype. This chain uses TRBV20-1 with TRBJ1-6; D gene unclear. Trimming shortened V by 3 bases and J by 5 bases, and 14 bases separated the two germline ends. The germline gives CDR1 DFQATT, CDR2 SNEGSKA (reference sequence). This CDR3 spans 15 amino acids. CDR3 region: CSARFSLGNNSPLHF. The CDR3 DNA sequence: TGCAGTGCTAGGTTCTCGCTGGGGAATAATTCACCCCTCCACTTT.

This clonotype was counted at least ten times. The chain uses TRBV5-1 and TRBJ1-1; D gene ambiguous. The V end lost 0 bases, the J end lost 3 bases, and 12 bases lay between the germline ends. The CDR3 extends over 15 amino acids. CDR1 is SGHRS, CDR2 YFSETQ, per germline. CDR3 region: CASSLATGSYTEAFF. The CDR3 DNA is TGCGCCAGCAGCTTGGCCACCGGGAGTTACACTGAAGCTTTCTTT.